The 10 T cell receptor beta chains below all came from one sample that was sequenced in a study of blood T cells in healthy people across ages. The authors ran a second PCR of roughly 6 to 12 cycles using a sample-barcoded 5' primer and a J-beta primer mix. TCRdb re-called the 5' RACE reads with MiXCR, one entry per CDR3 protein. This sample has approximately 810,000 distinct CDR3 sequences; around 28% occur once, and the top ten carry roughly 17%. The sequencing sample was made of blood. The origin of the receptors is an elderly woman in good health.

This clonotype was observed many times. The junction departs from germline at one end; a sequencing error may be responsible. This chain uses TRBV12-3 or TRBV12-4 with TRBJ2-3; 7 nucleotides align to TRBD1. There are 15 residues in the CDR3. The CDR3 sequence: CASSLPGTATNTQYF. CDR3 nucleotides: TGTGCCAGCAGTTTACCCGGGACAGCCACAAATACGCAGTATTTT.

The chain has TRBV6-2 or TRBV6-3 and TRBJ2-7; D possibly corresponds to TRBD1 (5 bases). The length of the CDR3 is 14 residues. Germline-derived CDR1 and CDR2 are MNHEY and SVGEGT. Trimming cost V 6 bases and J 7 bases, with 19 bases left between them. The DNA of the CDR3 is TGTGCCAGCAGAGGGTCTGGGGCTTACAATGAGCAGTACTTC. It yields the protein CASRGSGAYNEQYF.

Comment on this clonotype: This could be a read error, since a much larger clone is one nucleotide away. The CDR3 region has the DNA TGCGCCAGCAGCCTGGAACCTAGCGGGAGTAATGAGCAGTACTTC. Translating it yields CASSLEPSGSNEQYF. This chain joins TRBV5-1 and TRBJ2-5; TRBD2 matches at 10 bases. V shed 4 bases and J 11 bases; nucleotides not matched to a gene: 14. Germline values: CDR1 SGHRS, CDR2 YFSETQ. The CDR3 extends over 15 amino acids.

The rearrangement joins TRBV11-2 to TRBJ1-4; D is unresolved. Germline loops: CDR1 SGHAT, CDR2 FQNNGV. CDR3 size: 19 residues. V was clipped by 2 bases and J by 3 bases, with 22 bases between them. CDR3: CASSLISGFISAPNEKLFF. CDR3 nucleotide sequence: TGTGCCAGCAGCTTAATTTCCGGGTTCATTTCTGCCCCTAATGAAAAACTGTTTTTT. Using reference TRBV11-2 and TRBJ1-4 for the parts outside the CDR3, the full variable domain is EAGVAQSPRYKIIEKRQSVAFWCNPISGHATLYWYQQILGQGPKLLIQFQNNGVVDDSQLPKDRFSAERLKGVDSTLKIQPAKLEDSAVYLCASSLISGFISAPNEKLFFGSGTQLSVL.

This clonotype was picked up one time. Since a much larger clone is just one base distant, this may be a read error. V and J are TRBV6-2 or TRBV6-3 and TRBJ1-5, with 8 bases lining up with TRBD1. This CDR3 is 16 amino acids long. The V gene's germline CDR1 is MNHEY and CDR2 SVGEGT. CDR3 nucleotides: TGTGTCAGCAGTAACAGGGGGGCCTATAGCAATCAGCCCCAGCATTTT. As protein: CVSSNRGAYSNQPQHF.

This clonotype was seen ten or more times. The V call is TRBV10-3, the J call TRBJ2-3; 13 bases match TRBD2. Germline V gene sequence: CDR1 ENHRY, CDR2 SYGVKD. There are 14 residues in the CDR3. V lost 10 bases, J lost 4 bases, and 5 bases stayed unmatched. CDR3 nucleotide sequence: TGTGCCACATCAACTAGCGGGGGGGCAGATACGCAGTATTTT. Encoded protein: CATSTSGGADTQYF.

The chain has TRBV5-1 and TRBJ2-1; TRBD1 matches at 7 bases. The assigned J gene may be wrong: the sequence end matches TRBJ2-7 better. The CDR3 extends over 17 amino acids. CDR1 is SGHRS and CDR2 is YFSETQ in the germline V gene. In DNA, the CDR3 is TGCGCCAGCAGCTTTCCCCTGACAGGGAGCTCCTACAATGAGCAGTACTTC. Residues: CASSFPLTGSSYNEQYF.

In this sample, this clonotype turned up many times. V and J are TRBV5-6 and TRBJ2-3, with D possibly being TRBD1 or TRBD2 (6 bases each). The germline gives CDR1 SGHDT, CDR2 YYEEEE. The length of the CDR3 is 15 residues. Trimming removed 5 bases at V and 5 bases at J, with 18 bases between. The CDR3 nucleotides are TGTGCCAGCAGTCCCTATGGGGGGCCGAGAGATACGCAGTATTTT. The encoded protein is CASSPYGGPRDTQYF.

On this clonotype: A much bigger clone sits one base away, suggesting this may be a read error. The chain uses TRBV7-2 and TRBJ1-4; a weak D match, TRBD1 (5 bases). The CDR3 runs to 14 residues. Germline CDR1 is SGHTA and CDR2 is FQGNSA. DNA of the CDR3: TGTGCCAGCAGCTTATACGGGACTAATGAAAAACGGTTTTTT. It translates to CASSLYGTNEKRFF.

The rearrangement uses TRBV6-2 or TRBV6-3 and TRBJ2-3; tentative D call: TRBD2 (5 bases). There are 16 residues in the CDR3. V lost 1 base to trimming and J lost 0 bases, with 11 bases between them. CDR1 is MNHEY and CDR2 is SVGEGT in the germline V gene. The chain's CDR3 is CASSYFGDFSTDTQYF. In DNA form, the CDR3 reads TGTGCCAGCAGTTACTTCGGGGATTTTAGCACAGATACGCAGTATTTT.